One and the same sample provided the 14 T cell receptor beta chains below, sequenced in a study of OX40 agonist ivuxolimab in advanced cancers. The library was made by the immunoSEQ multiplex PCR assay. TCRdb took over this immuneACCESS table, retaining in-frame rearrangements with V and J assigned. Such tables are incomplete; in checked studies, under half of the missing clones stem from an unresolved V gene, and the remainder is unexplained. The sample table contains about 110,000 clones; only one count was recorded for approximately 90% of them. Of the sample, 0.66% falls within the top ten clones. The sample consisted of CD4+ or CD8+ T cells sorted from blood, taken in a trial of the OX40 agonist ivuxolimab. The receptors originated from an adult with an advanced solid tumor such as melanoma, head and neck, liver or kidney cancer.

V usage is TRBV21-1 and J usage is TRBJ2-4. TRBV21-1 is deemed a pseudogene. The CDR3 is made up of 18 amino acids. The DNA for the CDR3 is TGTGCCAGCAGCTCTTCAGGGCGGGTAACAGGCCGGAAAAACATTCAGTACTTC. Translation gives CASSSSGRVTGRKNIQYF.

The rearrangement joins TRBV5-6 to TRBJ1-5; 10 bases map to TRBD1. The germline CDR1 and CDR2 sequences are SGHDT and YYEEEE. This CDR3 contains 16 residues. Unmatched junction bases numbered 7, after V lost 0 bases and J lost 7 bases. The CDR3: CASSLEGTGEDQPQHF. DNA for the CDR3: TGTGCCAGCAGCTTGGAAGGGACAGGGGAGGACCAGCCCCAGCATTTT.

This clone was picked up one time. This rearrangement joins TRBV6-5 to TRBJ2-3; 13 positions agree with TRBD2. The CDR3 loop spans 15 amino acids. J was trimmed by 2 bases and V by 7 bases; bases with no gene match: 3. Germline lookup yields CDR1 MNHEY and CDR2 SVGAGI. The CDR3 reads CASKLAGGTTDTQYF. The CDR3 DNA is TGTGCCAGCAAACTAGCGGGAGGGACCACAGATACGCAGTATTTT.

The rearrangement uses TRBV20-1 and TRBJ2-5; D not certain. From germline, CDR1 is DFQATT and CDR2 SNEGSKA (reference sequence). V dropped 3 bases and J dropped 3 bases, with 2 bases sitting between them. The CDR3 length is 10 residues. The CDR3 bases are TGCAGTGCTAGGAAAGAGACCCAGTACTTC. Amino acid sequence: CSARKETQYF.

The rearrangement uses TRBV5-1 and TRBJ2-7, with TRBD2 matching 11 bases. Germline CDR1 is SGHRS and CDR2 is YFSETQ. This CDR3 region has 17 residues. The J segment lost 2 bases and the V segment lost 0 bases, leaving 7 bases of the junction unmatched. The CDR3 here is CASSLVPTSGKPYEQYF. The CDR3 DNA sequence: TGCGCCAGCAGCTTGGTGCCGACTAGCGGGAAGCCCTACGAGCAGTACTTC.

The chain combines TRBV7-9 with TRBJ2-7; 12 bases are a match to TRBD1. The CDR3 runs 14 residues. Germline trimming cut 0 bases from V and 9 bases from J; bases unmatched to any gene: 3. Looked up from germline, CDR1 is SEHNR and CDR2 is FQNEAQ (reference sequence). The CDR3 sequence is CASSLAGQGAVQYF. For the CDR3, the DNA is TGTGCCAGCAGCTTAGCGGGACAGGGGGCGGTGCAGTACTTC.

This chain uses TRBV7-3 with TRBJ2-1, with D uncertain. In germline, CDR1 is SGHTA, CDR2 FQGTGA. The CDR3 contains 15 residues. Trimming removed 2 bases at V and 0 bases at J, with 8 bases between. CDR3 coding DNA: TGTGCCAGCAGCTTAGGTGAGGTCTCCTACAATGAGCAGTTCTTC. Encoded protein: CASSLGEVSYNEQFF.

This rearrangement joins TRBV27 to TRBJ1-4; D is unresolved. The germline CDR1 and CDR2 sequences are MNHEY and SMNVEV (reference sequence). The CDR3 is 14 amino acids. V was pared by 5 bases and J by 4 bases, with 11 bases between. The CDR3 is CASSPDGYNEKLFF. CDR3 bases: TGTGCCAGCAGTCCGGACGGATATAATGAAAAACTGTTTTTT.

The chain employs TRBV11-1 and TRBJ2-7, with D possibly being TRBD1 (6 bases). V was trimmed by 6 bases and J by 6 bases, leaving 18 bases between them. The CDR3 has 14 residues. Germline loops: CDR1 SGHAT, CDR2 FQDESV (reference sequence). The CDR3 spells CASSRQAEGSEQYF. CDR3 DNA sequence: TGTGCCAGCAGTCGACAGGCAGAGGGCTCCGAGCAGTACTTC.

V usage is TRBV5-6 and J usage is TRBJ2-7, with TRBD1 as a possible D gene (6 bases). This CDR3 is 14 amino acids long. Germline CDR1 is SGHDT and CDR2 is YYEEEE. Deletions cut 2 bases from V and 3 bases from J, with 12 bases between. For the CDR3, the DNA is TGTGCCAGCAGCTTTTGGGGGCCCGTCTACGAGCAGTACTTC. Its protein product is CASSFWGPVYEQYF.

This clone was found once. The V call is TRBV14, the J call TRBJ1-2; D remains unclear. Per the germline V gene, CDR1 is SGHDN and CDR2 is FVKESK. CDR3 length: 15 residues. Between the trimmed V and J ends, which lost 2 bases and 4 bases, there was a span of 14 bases. The CDR3 here is CASSQTMMPSYGYTF. CDR3 bases: TGTGCCAGCAGCCAAACCATGATGCCCTCCTATGGCTACACCTTC.

V is TRBV2 and J is TRBJ1-5; the match to TRBD1 covers 7 bases. The CDR3 is 15 amino acids. The germline V gene has CDR1 SNHLY and CDR2 FYNNEI. The V gene end was trimmed by 6 bases and the J gene end by 0 bases; junction bases not matched to a gene: 5. The CDR3 DNA reads as TGTGCCAGCAGGGGGGGACAGAGTAGCAATCAGCCCCAGCATTTT. Translating it yields CASRGGQSSNQPQHF.

The chain links TRBV18 to TRBJ1-2; TRBD1 aligns across 9 bases. The length of the CDR3 is 15 residues. The J segment lost 3 bases and the V segment lost 6 bases, leaving 8 bases of the junction unmatched. CDR1 and CDR2 (germline): KGHSH, LQKENI. The CDR3 DNA follows: TGTGCCAGCTCGGCGGGACAGGGTACTTACTATGGCTACACCTTC. Amino acids: CASSAGQGTYYGYTF.

The chain carries TRBV9 and TRBJ2-1, with TRBD1 identical over 8 bases. Looked up from germline, CDR1 is SGDLS and CDR2 is YYNGEE. Trimming removed 2 bases from V and 9 bases from J; junction bases left unmatched: 7. The CDR3 covers 14 residues. The CDR3 here is CASSVDRGTGEQFF. CDR3 DNA: TGTGCCAGCAGCGTCGACAGGGGAACAGGTGAGCAGTTCTTC.